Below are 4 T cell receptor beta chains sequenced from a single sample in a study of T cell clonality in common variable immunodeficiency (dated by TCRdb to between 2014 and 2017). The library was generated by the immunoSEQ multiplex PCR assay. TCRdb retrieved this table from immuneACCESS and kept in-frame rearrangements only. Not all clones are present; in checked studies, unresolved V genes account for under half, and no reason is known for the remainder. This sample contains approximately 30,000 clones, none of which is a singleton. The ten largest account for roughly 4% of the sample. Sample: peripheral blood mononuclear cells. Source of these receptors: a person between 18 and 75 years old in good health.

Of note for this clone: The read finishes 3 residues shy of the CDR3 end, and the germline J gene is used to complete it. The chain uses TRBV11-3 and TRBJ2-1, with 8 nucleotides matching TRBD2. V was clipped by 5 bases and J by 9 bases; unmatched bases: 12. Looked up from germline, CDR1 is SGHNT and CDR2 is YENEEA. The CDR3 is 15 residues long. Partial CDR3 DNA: TGTGCCAGCAGCACTCCAGCGGGAGCAGAAGGTGAG. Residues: CASSTPAGAEGE. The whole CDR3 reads CASSTPAGAEGEQFF.

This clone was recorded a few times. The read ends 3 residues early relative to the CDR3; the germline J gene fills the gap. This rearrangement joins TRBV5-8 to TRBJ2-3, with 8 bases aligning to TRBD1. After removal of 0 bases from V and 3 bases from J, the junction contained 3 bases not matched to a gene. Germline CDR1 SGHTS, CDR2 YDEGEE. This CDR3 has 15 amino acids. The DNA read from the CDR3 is TGTGCCAGCAGCTTGGCGCAGGGGGCAACAGATACG. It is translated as CASSLAQGATDT. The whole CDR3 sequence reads CASSLAQGATDTQYF.

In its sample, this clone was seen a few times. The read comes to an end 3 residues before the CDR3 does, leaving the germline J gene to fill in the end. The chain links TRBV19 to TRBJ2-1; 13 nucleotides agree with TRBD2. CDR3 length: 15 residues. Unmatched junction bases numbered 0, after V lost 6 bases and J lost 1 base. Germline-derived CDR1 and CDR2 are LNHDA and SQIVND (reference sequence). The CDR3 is CASRLAGGSYNEQFF. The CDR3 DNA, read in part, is TGTGCCAGTAGACTAGCGGGGGGGTCCTACAATGAG. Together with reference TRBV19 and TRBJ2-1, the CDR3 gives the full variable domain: DGGITQSPKYLFRKEGQNVTLSCEQNLNHDAMYWYRQDPGQGLRLIYYSQIVNDFQKGDIAEGYSVSREKKESFPLTVTSAQKNPTAFYLCASRLAGGSYNEQFFGPGTRLTVL.

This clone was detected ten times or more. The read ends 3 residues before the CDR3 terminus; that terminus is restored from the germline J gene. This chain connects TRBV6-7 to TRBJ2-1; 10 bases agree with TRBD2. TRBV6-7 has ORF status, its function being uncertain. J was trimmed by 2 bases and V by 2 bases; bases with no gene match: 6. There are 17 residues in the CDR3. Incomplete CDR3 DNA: TGTGCCAGCAGTTACGAGGGGGGACTAGCGACCTACAATGAG. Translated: CASSYEGGLATYNE. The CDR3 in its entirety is CASSYEGGLATYNEQFF.